Given below is one TCR beta chain in context. This specimen belongs to a study of blood T cell repertoires in COVID-19. Study context: The United States, Italy and Spain supplied acute and convalescent COVID-19 samples. PBMCs, B-cell-depleted T cells, or T cells provided the cDNA or gDNA that made up the material.

The repertoire was sequenced with immunoSEQ multiplex PCR; TCRdb's copy has only in-frame clones and lacks some. The data show about 190,000 clones, with 70% to 90% seen just once and 5.1% held by the top ten. Germline values: CDR1 SGDLS, CDR2 YYNGEE. J lost 3 bases, V lost 0 bases, and 5 bases had no gene match. The CDR3 loop spans 15 amino acids. The receptor comes from an older woman with active or convalescent COVID-19. The specimen was peripheral blood. The J gene is TRBJ2-7, the V gene TRBV9; 8 nucleotides align to TRBD1. The CDR3 coding sequence is TGTGCCAGCAGCGTAGCAGCAGGGGGCGTCTACGAGCAGTACTTC. Amino acid sequence: CASSVAAGGVYEQYF. Using reference TRBV9 and TRBJ2-7 for the parts outside the CDR3, the full variable domain is DSGVTQTPKHLITATGQRVTLRCSPRSGDLSVYWYQQSLDQGLQFLIQYYNGEERAKGNILERFSAQQFPDLHSELNLSSLELGDSALYFCASSVAAGGVYEQYFGPGTRLTVT.